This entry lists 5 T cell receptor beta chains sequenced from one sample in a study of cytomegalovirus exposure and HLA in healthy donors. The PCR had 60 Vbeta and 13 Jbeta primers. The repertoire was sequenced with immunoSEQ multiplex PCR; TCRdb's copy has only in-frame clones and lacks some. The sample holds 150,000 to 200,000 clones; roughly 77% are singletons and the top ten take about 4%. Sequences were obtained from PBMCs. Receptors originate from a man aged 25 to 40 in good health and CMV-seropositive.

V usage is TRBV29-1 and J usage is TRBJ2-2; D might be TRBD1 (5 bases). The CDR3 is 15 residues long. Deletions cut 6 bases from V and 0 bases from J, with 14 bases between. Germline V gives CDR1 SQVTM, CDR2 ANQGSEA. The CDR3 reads CSVGREPTNTGELFF. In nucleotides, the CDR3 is TGCAGCGTGGGCAGGGAACCGACGAACACCGGGGAGCTGTTTTTT.

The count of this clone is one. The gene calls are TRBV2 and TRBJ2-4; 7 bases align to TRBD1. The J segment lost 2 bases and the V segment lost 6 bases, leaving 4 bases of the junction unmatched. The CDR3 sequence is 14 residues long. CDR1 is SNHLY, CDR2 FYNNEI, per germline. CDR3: CASRNRGTKNIQYF. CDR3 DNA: TGTGCCAGCAGAAACAGGGGAACCAAAAACATTCAGTACTTC.

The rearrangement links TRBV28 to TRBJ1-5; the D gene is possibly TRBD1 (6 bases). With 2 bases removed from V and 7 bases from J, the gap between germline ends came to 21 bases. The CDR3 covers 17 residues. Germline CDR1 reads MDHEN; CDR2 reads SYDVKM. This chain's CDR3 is CASSLPSGATRRQPQHF. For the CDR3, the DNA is TGTGCCAGCAGTTTACCCTCAGGGGCCACCCGTAGGCAGCCCCAGCATTTT.

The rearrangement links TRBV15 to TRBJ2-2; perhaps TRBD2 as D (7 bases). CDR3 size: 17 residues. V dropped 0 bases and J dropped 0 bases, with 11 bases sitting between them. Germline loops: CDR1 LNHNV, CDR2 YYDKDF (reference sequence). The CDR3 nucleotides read TGTGCCACCAGCAGAGAAGGGGGGGTCCCGAACACCGGGGAGCTGTTTTTT. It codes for CATSREGGVPNTGELFF.

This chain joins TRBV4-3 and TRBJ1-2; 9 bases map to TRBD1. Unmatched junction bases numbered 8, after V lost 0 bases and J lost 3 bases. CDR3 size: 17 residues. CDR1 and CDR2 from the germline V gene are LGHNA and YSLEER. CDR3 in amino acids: CASSQDPLQGAYYGYTF. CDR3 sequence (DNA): TGCGCCAGCAGCCAAGATCCGTTACAGGGGGCTTACTATGGCTACACCTTC.